The sequence of this T cell receptor (beta chain) was determined in a study of cytomegalovirus exposure and HLA in healthy donors. Study conclusions and caveats: Excluded were some V segments that proved indistinguishable, including TRBV6-2 and TRBV6-3.

The germline V gene has CDR1 SGHTA and CDR2 FQGNSA. This CDR3 is built from 14 residues. V lost 6 bases to trimming and J lost 3 bases, with 12 bases between them. Amplification used 60 Vbeta primers and 13 Jbeta primers. In the original analysis: Per a later analysis, the number of unique TCR beta chains was some 75 million, of which about 11 million were shared. This table comes from immunoSEQ multiplex PCR, and its TCRdb copy is limited to in-frame clones, with some not included. That table supplies the V and J calls and clone size; D and trimming were determined from the DNA. The table includes 160,000 or so clones, around 80% detected once. Notes on this clone: Antigen: not known.

The sequencing sample was made of PBMCs. The clonotype was recovered from a woman in her forties in good health and CMV-seronegative. This chain uses TRBV7-2 with TRBJ2-1, with a weak D call TRBD2 (5 bases). CDR3 sequence (DNA): TGTGCCAGCAGTCCGGAGGCTGTCTACAATGAGCAGTTCTTC. Translating it yields CASSPEAVYNEQFF.